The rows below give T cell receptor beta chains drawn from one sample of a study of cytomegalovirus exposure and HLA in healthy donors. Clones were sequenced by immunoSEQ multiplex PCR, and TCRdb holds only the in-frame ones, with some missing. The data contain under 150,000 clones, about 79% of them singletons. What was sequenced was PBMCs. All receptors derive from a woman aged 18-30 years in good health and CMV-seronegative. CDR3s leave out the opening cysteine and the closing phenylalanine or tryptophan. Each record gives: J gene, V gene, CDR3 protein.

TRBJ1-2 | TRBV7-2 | ASSLQHTGGVGGYT
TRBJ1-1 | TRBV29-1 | SVSTGVTEAF
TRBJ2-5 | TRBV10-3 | AISPQREGPETQY
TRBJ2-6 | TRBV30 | AWSSGVSGANVLT
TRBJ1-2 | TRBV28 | ASSLGTGGGYT
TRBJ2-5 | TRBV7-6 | ASSLGDYQTQY
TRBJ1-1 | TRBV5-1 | ASSSDSRGTEAF
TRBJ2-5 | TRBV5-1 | ASSFSTGGFETQY
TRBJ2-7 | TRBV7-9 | ASSLSRGAYEQY
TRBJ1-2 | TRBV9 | ASSVGGDTANYGYT
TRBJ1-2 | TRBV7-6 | ASSLAEAGGDGYT
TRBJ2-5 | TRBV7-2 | ASSLAGGKETQY
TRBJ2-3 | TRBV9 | ASQRIPGSTDTQY
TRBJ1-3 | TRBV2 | ASILDRAANTIY
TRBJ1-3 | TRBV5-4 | ASSRDRAGNTIY
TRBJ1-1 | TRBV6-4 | ASSEEALGTEAF
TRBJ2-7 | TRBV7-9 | ASSTQASREQY
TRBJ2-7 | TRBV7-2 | ASSSRLAGGSYEQY
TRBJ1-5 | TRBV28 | ASGGRPSNQPQH
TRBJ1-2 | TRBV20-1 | SARKQTGYT
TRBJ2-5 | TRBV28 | ASSPPQQGQETQY
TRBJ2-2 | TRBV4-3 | ASSQDRRRNTGELF
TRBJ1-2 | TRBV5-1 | ASSFGDNGSANYGYT
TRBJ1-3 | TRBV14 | ASSHDSSGNTIY
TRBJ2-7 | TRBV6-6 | ASSYHVEAPAYEQY
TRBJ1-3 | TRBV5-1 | ASSLTPDGNTIY
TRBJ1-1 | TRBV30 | AWKTGTGDTEAF
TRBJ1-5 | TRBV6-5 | ASSTRGNQPQH
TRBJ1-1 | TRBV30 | AWSPPPLNTEAF
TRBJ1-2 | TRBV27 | ASSPTYRDRGNYGYT
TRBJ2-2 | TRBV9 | ASSVGVDRENTGELF
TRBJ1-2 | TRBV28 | ASSSSPGGYGYT
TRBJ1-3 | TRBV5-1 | ASSLSENWSSGNTIY
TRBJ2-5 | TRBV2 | ASKLQETQY
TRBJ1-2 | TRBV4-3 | ASSPGLTNYGYT
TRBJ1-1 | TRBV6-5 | ASRSDRAGTEAF
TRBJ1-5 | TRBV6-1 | ASSETENQGHQPQH
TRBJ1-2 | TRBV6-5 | ASSTDRVNYGYT
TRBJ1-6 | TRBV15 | ATSRKPLTGRKSYNSPLH
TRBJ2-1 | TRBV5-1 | ASSQDRSSYNEQF
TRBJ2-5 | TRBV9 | ASGRVAEETQY
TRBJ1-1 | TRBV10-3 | AISGQGALSAEAF
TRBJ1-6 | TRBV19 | ASSRRAGNTPNSPLH
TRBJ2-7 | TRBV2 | ASLSSYEQY
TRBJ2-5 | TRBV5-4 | ASSYLRAGVGETQY
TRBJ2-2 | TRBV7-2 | ASSLEASGGELF
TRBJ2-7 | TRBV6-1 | ASSEGPSYEQY
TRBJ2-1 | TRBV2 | ASSEFGGSRDEQF
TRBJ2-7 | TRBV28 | ASSPRQYEQY
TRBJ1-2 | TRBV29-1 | SVEAGGGYGYT
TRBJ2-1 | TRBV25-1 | ASSASGSSYNEQF
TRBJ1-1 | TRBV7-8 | ASSQRTARLGPEAF
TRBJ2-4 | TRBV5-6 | ASSRVGGSQY
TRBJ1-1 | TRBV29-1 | SVDTGFTEAF